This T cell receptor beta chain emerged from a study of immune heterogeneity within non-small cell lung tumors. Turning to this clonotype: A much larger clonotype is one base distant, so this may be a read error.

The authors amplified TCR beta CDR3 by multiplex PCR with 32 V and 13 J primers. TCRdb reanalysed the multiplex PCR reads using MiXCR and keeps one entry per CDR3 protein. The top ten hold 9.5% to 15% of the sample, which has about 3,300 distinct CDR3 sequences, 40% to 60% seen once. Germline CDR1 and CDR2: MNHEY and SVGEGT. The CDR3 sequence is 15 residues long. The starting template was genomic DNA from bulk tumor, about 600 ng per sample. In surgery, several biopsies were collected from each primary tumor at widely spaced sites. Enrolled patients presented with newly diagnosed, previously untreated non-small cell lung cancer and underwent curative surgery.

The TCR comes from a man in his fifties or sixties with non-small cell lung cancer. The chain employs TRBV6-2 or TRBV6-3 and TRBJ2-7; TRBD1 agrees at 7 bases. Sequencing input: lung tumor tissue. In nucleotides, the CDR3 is TGTCCCAGCAGTTACTCGACCCGGACAGGCTACGAGCAGTACTTC. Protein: CPSSYSTRTGYEQYF.